The clone carrying this T cell receptor (beta chain) was seen many times. The antigen is unknown. The CDR3 sequence is 16 residues long. V lost 5 bases and J lost 1, with 14 bases in between. The germline CDR1 and CDR2 sequences are SGHTA and FQGNSA. The authors built TCR beta libraries using iRepertoire HTBI primers and Arm-PCR of CDR3 regions. MiXCR was run by TCRdb on the multiplex PCR reads, yielding one entry per CDR3 protein. Of 400,000 or so distinct CDR3 sequences listed, 20% are singletons. The time point was: persistent/refractory GD, antithyroid drugs over 5 years with positive TRAb. Extracted RNA from PBMCs served as the source of the TCR library. In Xi'an, China, an endocrinology department was the source of patients. The sample comes from a study of regulatory T cells in long-lasting Graves disease. Overall study findings and caveats: Accuracy was possibly reduced by small sample size.

The sequenced sample was peripheral blood mononuclear cells (PBMCs), obtained when the disease was refractory, from a patient treated with antithyroid drugs. The sequence derives from a female donor with Graves disease. This chain joins TRBV7-2 and TRBJ2-2; no clear D. For the CDR3, the DNA is TGTGCCAGCAGCCCCAGGCGAGTGGAGAACACCGGGGAGCTGTTTTTT. It yields the protein CASSPRRVENTGELFF.